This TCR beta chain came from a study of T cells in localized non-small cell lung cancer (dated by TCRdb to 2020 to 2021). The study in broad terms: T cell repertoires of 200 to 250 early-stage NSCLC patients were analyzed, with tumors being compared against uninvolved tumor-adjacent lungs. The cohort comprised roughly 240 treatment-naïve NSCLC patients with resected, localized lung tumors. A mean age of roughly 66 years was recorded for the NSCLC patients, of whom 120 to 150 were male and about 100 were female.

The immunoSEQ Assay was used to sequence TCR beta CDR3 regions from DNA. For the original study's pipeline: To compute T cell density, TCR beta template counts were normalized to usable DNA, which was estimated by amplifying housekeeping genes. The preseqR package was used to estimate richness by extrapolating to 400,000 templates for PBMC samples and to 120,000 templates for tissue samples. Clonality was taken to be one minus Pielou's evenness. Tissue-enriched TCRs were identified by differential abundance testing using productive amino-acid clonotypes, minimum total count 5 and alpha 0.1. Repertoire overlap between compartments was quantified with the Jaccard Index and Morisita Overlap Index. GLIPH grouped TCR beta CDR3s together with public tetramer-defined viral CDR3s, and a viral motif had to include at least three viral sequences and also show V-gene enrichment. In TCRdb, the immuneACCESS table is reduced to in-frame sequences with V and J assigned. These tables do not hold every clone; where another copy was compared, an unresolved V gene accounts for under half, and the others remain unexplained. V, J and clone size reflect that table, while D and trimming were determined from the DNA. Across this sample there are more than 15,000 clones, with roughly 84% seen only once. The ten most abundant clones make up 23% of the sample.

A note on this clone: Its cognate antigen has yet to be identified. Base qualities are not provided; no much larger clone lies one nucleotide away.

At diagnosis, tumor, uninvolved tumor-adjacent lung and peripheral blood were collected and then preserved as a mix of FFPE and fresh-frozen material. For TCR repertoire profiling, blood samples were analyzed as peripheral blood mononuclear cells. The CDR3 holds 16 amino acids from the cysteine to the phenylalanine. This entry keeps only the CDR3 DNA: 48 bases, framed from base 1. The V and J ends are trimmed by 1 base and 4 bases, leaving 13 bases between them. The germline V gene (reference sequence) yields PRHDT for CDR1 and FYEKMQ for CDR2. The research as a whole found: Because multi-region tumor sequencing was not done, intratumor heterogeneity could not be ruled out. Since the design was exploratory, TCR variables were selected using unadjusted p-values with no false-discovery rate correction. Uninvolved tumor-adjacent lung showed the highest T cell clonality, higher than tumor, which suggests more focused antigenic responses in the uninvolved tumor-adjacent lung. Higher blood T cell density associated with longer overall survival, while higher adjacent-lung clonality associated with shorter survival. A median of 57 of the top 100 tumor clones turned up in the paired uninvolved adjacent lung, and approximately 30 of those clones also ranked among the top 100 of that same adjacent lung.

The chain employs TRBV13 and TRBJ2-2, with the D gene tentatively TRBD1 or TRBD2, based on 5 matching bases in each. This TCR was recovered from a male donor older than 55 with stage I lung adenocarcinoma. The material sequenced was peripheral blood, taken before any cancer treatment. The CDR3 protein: CASSLVSGTITGELFF. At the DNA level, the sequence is TGTGCCAGCAGCTTAGTTTCAGGGACCATCACCGGGGAGCTGTTTTTT.